Presented here are 11 T cell receptor beta chains from one specimen sequenced in a study of beta chain features in type 1 diabetes. General study results and limits: People with Type 1 diabetes carried modestly yet significantly shorter TCRB CDR3s in all four CD4+ subsets.

Investigators reverse transcribed all isolated RNA, so they sequenced expressed TCRB transcripts. Only in-frame clones appear in the TCRdb table, and some are missing; sequencing was by immunoSEQ multiplex PCR. Among about 230,000 clones, around 16% were seen once, and the ten largest hold roughly 0.08%. Their antigen targets remain unknown. What was sequenced was naive CD4+ T cells from blood. These receptors all stem from a man aged 25 to 45 with type 1 diabetes.

Here the CDR3 reads CASSAGGQYNEQFF. In DNA form, the CDR3 reads TGTGCCAGCAGTGCGGGGGGACAGTACAATGAGCAGTTCTTC. V gene TRBV6-4 combines with J gene TRBJ2-1, with D perhaps matching TRBD1 or TRBD2 (7 bases each). Trimming left V 4 bases short and J 4 bases short, with 11 bases between. Looked up from germline, CDR1 is MRHNA and CDR2 is SNTAGT. The CDR3 is made up of 14 amino acids.

This chain uses TRBV5-1 with TRBJ2-5, with 10 positions matching TRBD1. Looked up from germline, CDR1 is SGHRS and CDR2 is YFSETQ. The CDR3 is 15 residues long. Germline trimming cut 4 bases from V and 5 bases from J; bases unmatched to any gene: 8. The CDR3 reads CASSPKTGGEETQYF. DNA for the CDR3: TGCGCCAGCAGCCCTAAGACAGGGGGCGAGGAGACCCAGTACTTC.

DNA of the CDR3: TGTGCCAGCAGCCATCTGGGACAGGGAAGTACAGATACGCAGTATTTT. Its protein is CASSHLGQGSTDTQYF. J is TRBJ2-3 and V is TRBV14; 9 bases are shared with TRBD1. After removal of 3 bases from V and 3 bases from J, the junction contained 7 bases not matched to a gene. The germline V gene has CDR1 SGHDN and CDR2 FVKESK. The CDR3 extends over 16 amino acids.

V is TRBV11-2 and J is TRBJ2-1; maybe TRBD1 (6 bases). Germline CDR1 is SGHAT and CDR2 is FQNNGV. V lost 5 bases, J lost 7 bases, and 12 bases lay in between. The CDR3 length is 13 residues. The CDR3 spells CASSLGASNEQFF. Here the CDR3 DNA reads TGTGCCAGCAGCCTGGGGGCCTCGAATGAGCAGTTCTTC.

CDR3 bases: TGCGCCAGCAGCTTGGGGGAGGGTGCAAACATTCAGTACTTC. Protein product: CASSLGEGANIQYF. V is TRBV5-1 and J is TRBJ2-4; TRBD2 matches 7 bases. The trim removed 0 bases at V and 6 bases at J, leaving 3 bases unmatched. Germline CDR1 reads SGHRS; CDR2 reads YFSETQ. The CDR3 runs to 14 residues.

The V call is TRBV7-8, the J call TRBJ2-4, with 10 bases matching TRBD1. J gave up 6 bases and V 5 bases, and 10 bases lay outside the gene matches. From germline, CDR1 is SGHVS and CDR2 FQNEAQ. The CDR3 is 16 residues long. The CDR3 DNA reads TGTGCCAGCAGCCCGCGCCGGGACAGGGGAATAAACATTCAGTACTTC. Amino acid sequence: CASSPRRDRGINIQYF.

Here the CDR3 reads CASSRRLEGSYNEQFF. The CDR3 DNA reads TGTGCCAGCAGCCGAAGGTTAGAGGGCTCCTACAATGAGCAGTTCTTC. The genes are TRBV5-4 and TRBJ2-1, with D maybe TRBD2 (5 bases). Germline CDR1 and CDR2: SGHNT and YYREEE (reference sequence). The V end lost 4 bases, the J end lost 0 bases, and 14 bases lay between the germline ends. There are 16 residues in the CDR3.

The V and J genes are TRBV5-4 and TRBJ1-4; TRBD1 aligns across 7 bases. Trimming cost V 1 base and J 4 bases; bases outside gene matches: 1. CDR1 and CDR2 from the germline V gene are SGHNT and YYREEE (reference sequence). CDR3 length equals 14 residues. In DNA, the CDR3 is TGTGCCAGCAGCTTGAGACAGGGTAATGAAAAACTGTTTTTT. Its translation is CASSLRQGNEKLFF.

This clone was counted only a few times. The chain recombines TRBV29-1 with TRBJ2-3; either TRBD1 or TRBD2 may fit D (5 bases each). Trimming pared 7 bases from V and 10 bases from J, leaving 21 bases between. This CDR3 is 13 amino acids long. CDR1 SQVTM and CDR2 ANQGSEA come from the germline V gene. The CDR3 nucleotides read TGCAGCGCCCGGGACCTGCTACTTGGGGCGCAGTATTTT. Amino acid sequence: CSARDLLLGAQYF.

The CDR3: CSVSGSAYNEQFF. In DNA, the CDR3 is TGCAGCGTTTCGGGCTCCGCCTACAATGAGCAGTTCTTC. V and J are TRBV29-1 and TRBJ2-1; D is unresolved. Trimming removed 5 bases from V and 2 bases from J, with 10 bases in between. The CDR3 runs 13 residues. Per germline, CDR1 SQVTM and CDR2 ANQGSEA.

The chain employs TRBV7-2 and TRBJ1-2; the match to TRBD1 covers 9 bases. The CDR3 runs 12 residues. CDR1 SGHTA and CDR2 FQGNSA come from the germline V gene. The J segment lost 4 bases and the V segment lost 11 bases, leaving 5 bases of the junction unmatched. CDR3 nucleotide sequence: TGTGCCGGTAGGGACAGGGCCTATGGCTACACCTTC. As protein: CAGRDRAYGYTF.